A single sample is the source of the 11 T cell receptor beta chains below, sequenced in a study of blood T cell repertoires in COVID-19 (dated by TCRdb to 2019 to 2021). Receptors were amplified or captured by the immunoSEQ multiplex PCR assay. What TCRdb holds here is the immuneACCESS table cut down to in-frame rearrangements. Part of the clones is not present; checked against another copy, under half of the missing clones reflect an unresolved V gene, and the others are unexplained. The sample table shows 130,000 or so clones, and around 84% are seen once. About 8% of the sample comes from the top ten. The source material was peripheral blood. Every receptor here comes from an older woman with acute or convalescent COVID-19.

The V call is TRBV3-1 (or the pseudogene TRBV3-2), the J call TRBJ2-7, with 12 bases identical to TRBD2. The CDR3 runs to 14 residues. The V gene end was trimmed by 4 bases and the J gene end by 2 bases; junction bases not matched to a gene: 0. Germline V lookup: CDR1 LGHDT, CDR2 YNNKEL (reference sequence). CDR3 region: CASSRTSGTYEQYF. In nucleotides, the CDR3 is TGTGCCAGCAGCCGGACTAGCGGGACCTACGAGCAGTACTTC.

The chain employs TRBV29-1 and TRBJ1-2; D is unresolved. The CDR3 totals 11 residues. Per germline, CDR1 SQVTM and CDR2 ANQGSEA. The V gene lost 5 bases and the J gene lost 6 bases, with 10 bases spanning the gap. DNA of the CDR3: TGCAGCGTTAGGCAGGTCGATGGCTACACCTTC. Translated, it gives CSVRQVDGYTF. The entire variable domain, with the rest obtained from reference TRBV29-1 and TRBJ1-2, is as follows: SAVISQKPSRDICQRGTSLTIQCQVDSQVTMMFWYRQQPGQSLTLIATANQGSEATYESGFVIDKFPISRPNLTFSTLTVSNMSPEDSSIYLCSVRQVDGYTFGSGTRLTVV.

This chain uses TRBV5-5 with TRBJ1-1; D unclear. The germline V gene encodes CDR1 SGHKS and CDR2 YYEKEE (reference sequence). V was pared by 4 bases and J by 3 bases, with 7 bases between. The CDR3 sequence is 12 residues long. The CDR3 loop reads CASSTDYTEAFF. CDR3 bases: TGTGCCAGCAGCACTGACTACACTGAAGCTTTCTTT.

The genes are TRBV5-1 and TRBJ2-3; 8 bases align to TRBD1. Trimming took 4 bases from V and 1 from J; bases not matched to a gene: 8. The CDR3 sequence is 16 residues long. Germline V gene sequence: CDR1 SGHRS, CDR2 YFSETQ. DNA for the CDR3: TGCGCCAGCAGCCGAGCGAAGACAGGGGGCACAGATACGCAGTATTTT. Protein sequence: CASSRAKTGGTDTQYF.

This chain's CDR3 is CASSKRGPSTDTQYF. CDR3 sequence (DNA): TGTGCCAGCAGCAAACGCGGCCCTAGCACAGATACGCAGTATTTT. The chain uses TRBV11-3 and TRBJ2-3; D unclear. There are 15 residues in the CDR3. Germline V gives CDR1 SGHNT, CDR2 YENEEA. Deletions cut 5 bases from V and 0 bases from J, with 12 bases between.

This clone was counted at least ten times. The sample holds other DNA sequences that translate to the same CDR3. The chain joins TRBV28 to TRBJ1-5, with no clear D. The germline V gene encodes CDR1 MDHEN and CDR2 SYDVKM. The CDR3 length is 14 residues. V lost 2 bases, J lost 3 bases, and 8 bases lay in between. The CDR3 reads CASSLVADNQPQHF. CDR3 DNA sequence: TGTGCCAGCAGTTTAGTGGCAGACAATCAGCCCCAGCATTTT.

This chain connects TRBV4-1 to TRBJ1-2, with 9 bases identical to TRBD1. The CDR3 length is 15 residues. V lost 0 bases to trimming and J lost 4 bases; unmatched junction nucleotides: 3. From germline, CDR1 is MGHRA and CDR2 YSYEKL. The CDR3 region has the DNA TGCGCCAGCAGCCAAGATGGGGGACAGGGCTATGGCTACACCTTC. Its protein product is CASSQDGGQGYGYTF.

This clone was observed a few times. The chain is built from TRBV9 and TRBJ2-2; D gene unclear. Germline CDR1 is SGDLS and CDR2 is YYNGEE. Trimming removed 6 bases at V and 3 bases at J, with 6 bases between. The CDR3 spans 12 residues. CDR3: CASNRDTGELFF. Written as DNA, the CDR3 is TGTGCCAGCAACAGAGACACCGGGGAGCTGTTTTTT.

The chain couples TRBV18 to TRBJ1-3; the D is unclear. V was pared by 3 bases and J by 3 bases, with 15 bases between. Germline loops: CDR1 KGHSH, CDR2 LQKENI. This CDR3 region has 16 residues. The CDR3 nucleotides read TGTGCCAGCTCACCTCCGGAGGGCCAACTTGGAAACACCATATATTTT. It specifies CASSPPEGQLGNTIYF.

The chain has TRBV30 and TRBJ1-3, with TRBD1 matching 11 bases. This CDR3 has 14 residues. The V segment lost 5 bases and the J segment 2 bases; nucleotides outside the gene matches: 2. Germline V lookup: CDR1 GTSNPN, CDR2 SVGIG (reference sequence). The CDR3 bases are TGTGCCTGGCGGGACAGGGGGGCTGGAAACACCATATATTTT. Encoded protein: CAWRDRGAGNTIYF.

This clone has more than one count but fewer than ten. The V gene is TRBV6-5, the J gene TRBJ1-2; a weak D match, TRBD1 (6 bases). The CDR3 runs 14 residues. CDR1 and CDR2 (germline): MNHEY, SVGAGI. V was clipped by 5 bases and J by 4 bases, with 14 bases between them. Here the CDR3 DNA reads TGTGCCAGCAGTCCAGGGGTAATGGGCTATGGCTACACCTTC. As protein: CASSPGVMGYGYTF.